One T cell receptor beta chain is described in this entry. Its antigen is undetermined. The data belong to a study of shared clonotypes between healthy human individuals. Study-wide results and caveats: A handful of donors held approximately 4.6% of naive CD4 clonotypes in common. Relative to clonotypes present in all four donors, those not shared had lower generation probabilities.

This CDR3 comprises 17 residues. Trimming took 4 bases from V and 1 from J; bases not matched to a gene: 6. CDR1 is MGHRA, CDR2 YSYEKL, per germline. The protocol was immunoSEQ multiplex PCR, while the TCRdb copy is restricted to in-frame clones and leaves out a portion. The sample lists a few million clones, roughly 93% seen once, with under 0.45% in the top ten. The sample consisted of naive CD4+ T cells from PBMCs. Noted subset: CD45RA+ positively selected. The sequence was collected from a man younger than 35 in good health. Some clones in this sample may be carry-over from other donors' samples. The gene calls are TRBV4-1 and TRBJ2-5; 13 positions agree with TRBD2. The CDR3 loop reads CASSLGLAGVSQETQYF. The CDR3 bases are TGCGCCAGCAGCCTTGGACTAGCGGGAGTTTCCCAAGAGACCCAGTACTTC.